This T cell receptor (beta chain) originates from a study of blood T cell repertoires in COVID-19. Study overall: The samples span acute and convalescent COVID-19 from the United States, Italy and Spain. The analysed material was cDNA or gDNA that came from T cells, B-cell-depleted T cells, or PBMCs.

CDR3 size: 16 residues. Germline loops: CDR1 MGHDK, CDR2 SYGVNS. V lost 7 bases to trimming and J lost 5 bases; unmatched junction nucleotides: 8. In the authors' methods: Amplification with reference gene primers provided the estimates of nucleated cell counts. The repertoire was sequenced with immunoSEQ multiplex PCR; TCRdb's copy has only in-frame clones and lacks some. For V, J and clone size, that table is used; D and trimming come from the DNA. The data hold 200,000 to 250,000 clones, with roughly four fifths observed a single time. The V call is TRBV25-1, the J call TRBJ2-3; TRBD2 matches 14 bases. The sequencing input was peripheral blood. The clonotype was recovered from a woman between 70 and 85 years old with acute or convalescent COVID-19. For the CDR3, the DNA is TGTGCCAGCACGCCCGGACTAGCGGGGGGTCGAGATACGCAGTATTTT. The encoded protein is CASTPGLAGGRDTQYF.